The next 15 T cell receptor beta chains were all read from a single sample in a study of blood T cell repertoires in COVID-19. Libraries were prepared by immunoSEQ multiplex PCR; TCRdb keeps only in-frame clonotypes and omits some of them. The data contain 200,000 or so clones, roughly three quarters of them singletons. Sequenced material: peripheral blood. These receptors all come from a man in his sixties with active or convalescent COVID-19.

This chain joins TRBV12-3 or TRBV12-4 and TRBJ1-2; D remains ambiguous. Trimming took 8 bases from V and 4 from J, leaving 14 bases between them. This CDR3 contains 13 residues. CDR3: CASRADGGYGYTF. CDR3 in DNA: TGTGCCAGCCGGGCGGACGGAGGCTATGGCTACACCTTC.

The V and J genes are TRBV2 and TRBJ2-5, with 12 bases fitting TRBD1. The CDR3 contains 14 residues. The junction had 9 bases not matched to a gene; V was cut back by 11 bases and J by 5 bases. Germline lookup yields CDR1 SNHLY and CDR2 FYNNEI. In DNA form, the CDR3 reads TGTGCCTTGGGACAGGGGGCGGACGTGGAGACCCAGTACTTC. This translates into CALGQGADVETQYF.

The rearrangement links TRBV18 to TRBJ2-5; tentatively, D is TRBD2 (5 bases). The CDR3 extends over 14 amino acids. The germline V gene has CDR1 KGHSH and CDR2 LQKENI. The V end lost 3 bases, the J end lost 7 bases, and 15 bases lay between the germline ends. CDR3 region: CASSPPGRTGTQYF. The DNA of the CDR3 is TGTGCCAGCTCACCCCCCGGCAGGACTGGGACCCAGTACTTC.

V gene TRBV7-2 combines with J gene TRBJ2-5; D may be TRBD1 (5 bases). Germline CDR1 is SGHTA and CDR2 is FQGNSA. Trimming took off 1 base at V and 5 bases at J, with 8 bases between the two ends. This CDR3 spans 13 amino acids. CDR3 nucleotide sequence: TGTGCCAGCAGCTTAGGGGGCTGGGAGACCCAGTACTTC. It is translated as CASSLGGWETQYF.

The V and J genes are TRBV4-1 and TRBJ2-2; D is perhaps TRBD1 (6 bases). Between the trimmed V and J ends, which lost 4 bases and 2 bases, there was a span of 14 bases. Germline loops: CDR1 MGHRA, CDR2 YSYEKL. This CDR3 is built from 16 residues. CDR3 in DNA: TGCGCCAGCAGCCCCCGGGACATACCTAACACCGGGGAGCTGTTTTTT. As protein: CASSPRDIPNTGELFF.

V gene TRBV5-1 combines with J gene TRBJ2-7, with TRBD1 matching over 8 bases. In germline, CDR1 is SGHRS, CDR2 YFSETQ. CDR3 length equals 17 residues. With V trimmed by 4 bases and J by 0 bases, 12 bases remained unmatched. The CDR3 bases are TGCGCCAGCAGCCGGACGACTCGGACAGGGAACTCCTACGAGCAGTACTTC. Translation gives CASSRTTRTGNSYEQYF.

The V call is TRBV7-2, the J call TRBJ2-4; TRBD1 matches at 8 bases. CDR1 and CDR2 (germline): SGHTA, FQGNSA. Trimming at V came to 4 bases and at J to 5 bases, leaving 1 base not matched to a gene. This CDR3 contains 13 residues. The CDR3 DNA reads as TGTGCCAGCAGCTACAGGGGGGAAAACATTCAGTACTTC. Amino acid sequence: CASSYRGENIQYF.

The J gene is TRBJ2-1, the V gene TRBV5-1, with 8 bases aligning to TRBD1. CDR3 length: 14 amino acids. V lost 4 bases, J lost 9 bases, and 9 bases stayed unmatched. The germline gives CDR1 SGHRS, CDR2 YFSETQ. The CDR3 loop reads CASSPPRTGTEQFF. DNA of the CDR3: TGCGCCAGCAGCCCGCCCCGGACAGGGACTGAGCAGTTCTTC.

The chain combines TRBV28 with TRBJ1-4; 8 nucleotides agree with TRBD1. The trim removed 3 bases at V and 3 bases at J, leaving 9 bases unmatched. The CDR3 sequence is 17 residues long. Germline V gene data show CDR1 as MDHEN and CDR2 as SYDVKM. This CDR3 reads CASSLRGRGQSNEKLFF. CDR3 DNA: TGTGCCAGCAGTTTGAGGGGCAGGGGGCAATCTAATGAAAAACTGTTTTTT.

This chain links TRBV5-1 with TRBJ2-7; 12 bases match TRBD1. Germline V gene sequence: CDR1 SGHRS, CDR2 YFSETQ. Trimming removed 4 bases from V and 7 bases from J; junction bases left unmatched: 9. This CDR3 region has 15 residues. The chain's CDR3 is CASSPPGTGGWEQYF. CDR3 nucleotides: TGCGCCAGCAGCCCTCCCGGGACAGGGGGCTGGGAGCAGTACTTC.

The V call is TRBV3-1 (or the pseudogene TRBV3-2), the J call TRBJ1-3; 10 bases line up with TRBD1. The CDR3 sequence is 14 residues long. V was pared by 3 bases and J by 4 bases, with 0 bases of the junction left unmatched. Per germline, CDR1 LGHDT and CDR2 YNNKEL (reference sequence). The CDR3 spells CASSQTGGGNTIYF. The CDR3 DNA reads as TGTGCCAGCAGCCAGACAGGGGGCGGAAACACCATATATTTT.

In DNA form, the CDR3 reads TGCGCCAGCAGTCATTCGGGGAGGACCCGGCGTTCCTCTGGAAACACCATATATTTT. As protein: CASSHSGRTRRSSGNTIYF. The V and J genes are TRBV23-1 and TRBJ1-3; D ambiguous. TRBV23-1 is an ORF for which the function is uncertain. The CDR3 has 19 residues. With 3 bases removed from V and 0 bases from J, the gap between germline ends came to 21 bases.

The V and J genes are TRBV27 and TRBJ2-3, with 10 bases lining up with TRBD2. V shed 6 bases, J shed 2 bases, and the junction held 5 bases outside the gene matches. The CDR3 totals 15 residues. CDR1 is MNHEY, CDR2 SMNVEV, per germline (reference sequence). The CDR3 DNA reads TGTGCCAGCAGCCTTAGCGGGAGGAACACAGATACGCAGTATTTT. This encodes CASSLSGRNTDTQYF.

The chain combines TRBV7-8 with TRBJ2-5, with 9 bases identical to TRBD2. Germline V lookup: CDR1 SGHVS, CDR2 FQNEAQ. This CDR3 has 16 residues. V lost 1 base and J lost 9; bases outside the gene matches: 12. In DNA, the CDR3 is TGTGCCAGCAGCTTAGGGGTTGGGGATAGCGGGAGAGCCCAGTACTTC. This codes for CASSLGVGDSGRAQYF.

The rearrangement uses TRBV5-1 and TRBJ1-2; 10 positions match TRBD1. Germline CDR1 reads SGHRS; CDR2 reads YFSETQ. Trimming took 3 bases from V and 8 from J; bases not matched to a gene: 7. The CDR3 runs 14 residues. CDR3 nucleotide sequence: TGCGCCAGCAGCTCACCGGGACAGGGGACCGGCTACACCTTC. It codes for CASSSPGQGTGYTF.